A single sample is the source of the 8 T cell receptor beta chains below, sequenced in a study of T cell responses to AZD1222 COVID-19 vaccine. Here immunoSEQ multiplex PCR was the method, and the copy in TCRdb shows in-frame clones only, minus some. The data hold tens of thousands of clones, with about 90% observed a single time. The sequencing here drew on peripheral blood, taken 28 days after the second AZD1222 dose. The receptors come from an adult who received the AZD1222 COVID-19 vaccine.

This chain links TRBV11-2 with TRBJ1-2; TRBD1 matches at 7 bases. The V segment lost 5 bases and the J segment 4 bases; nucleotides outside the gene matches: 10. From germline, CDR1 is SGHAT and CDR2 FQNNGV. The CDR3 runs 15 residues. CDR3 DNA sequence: TGTGCCAGCAGCCCAGGGACAGCGTACCTCTATGGCTACACCTTC. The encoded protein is CASSPGTAYLYGYTF.

Here the CDR3 reads CASRRNRDEQYF. The CDR3 DNA sequence: TGTGCCAGCAGACGCAACCGGGACGAGCAGTACTTC. The gene calls are TRBV12-3 or TRBV12-4 and TRBJ2-7; D ambiguous. V dropped 6 bases and J dropped 5 bases, with 11 bases sitting between them. The CDR3 loop spans 12 amino acids.

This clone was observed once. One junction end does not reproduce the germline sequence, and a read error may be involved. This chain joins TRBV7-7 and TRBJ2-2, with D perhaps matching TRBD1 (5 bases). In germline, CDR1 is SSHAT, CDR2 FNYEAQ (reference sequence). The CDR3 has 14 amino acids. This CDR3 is CASSLGANTGELFF. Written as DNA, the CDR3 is TGTGCTAGCAGCTTAGGGGCTAACACCGGGGAGCTGTTTTTT.

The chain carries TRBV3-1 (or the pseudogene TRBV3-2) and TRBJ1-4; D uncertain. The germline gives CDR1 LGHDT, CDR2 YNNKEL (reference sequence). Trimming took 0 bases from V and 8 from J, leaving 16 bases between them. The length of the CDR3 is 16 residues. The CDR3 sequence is CASSQDFFVGEEKLFF. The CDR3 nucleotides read TGTGCCAGCAGCCAAGATTTCTTTGTTGGGGAGGAAAAACTGTTTTTT.

The CDR3 spells CASSQESTDTQYF. The CDR3 nucleotides read TGTGCCAGCAGCCAAGAAAGCACAGATACGCAGTATTTT. The gene calls are TRBV4-2 and TRBJ2-3; D gene ambiguous. Trimming removed 0 bases at V and 0 bases at J, with 1 base between. Germline V gene data show CDR1 as LGHNA and CDR2 as YNFKEQ. This CDR3 comprises 13 residues.

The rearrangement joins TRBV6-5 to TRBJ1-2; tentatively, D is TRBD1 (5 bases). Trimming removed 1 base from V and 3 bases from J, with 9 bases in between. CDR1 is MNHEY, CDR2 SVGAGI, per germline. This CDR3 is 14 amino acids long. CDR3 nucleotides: TGTGCCAGCAGTTACTATGGGGGAGACTATGGCTACACCTTC. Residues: CASSYYGGDYGYTF.

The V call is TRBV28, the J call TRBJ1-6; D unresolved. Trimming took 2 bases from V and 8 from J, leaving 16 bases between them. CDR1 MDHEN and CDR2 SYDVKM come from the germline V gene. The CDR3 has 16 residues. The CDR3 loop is CASSLRINRADSPLHF. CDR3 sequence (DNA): TGTGCCAGCAGTTTAAGGATCAACCGGGCGGATTCACCCCTCCACTTT.

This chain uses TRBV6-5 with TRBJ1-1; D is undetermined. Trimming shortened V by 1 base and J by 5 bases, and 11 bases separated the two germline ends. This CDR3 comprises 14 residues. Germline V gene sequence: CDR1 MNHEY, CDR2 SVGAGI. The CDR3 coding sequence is TGTGCCAGCAGTTACTTGGGGTCTAAGACTGAAGCTTTCTTT. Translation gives CASSYLGSKTEAFF.